A selection of T cell receptor beta chains follows, all from one sample in a study of Graves' ophthalmopathy and Graves' hyperthyroidism. Via MiXCR, TCRdb re-called the multiplex PCR reads, giving one row per CDR3 protein. The repertoire holds about 1.1 million distinct CDR3 sequences, with roughly two fifths as singletons. The sequencing sample was made of peripheral blood or thyroid tissue (not recorded which). All receptors come from an adult man with Graves' hyperthyroidism. CDR3s include the opening cysteine and the closing phenylalanine or tryptophan. D genes are given only for firm matches. Size values are once, few and many counts, or a class for expanded clones, and some rows have none.

TRBV20-1	NA	TRBJ1-5	once	TGCAGTGCCTCGGAGACAGTCAATCAGCCCCAGCATTTT	CSASETVNQPQHF
TRBV7-9	NA	TRBJ2-7	NA	TGTGCCAGCAGCACATCCTGGCAGGGGACCGAGCAGTACTTC	CASSTSWQGTEQYF
TRBV10-3	TRBD2	TRBJ2-7	many	TGTGCCATCATTACTAGCGGACGAGAGCAGTACTTC	CAIITSGREQYF
TRBV11-2	NA	TRBJ1-1	few	TGTGCCAGCAGTGTTGCGCGGGGGAAAGCTTTCTTT	CASSVARGKAFF
TRBV29-1	NA	TRBJ2-5	many	TGCAGCGCTAGGGACGGAGAAAACCAAGAGACCCAGTACTTC	CSARDGENQETQYF
TRBV20-1	NA	TRBJ2-5	many	TGCACCGGGACGCATCAAGAGACCCAGTACTTC	CTGTHQETQYF
TRBV12-3/TRBV12-4	NA	TRBJ1-6	few	TGTGCCAGCAGGCTTACTCAGGGGCCAATCTATAATTCACCCCTCCACTTT	CASRLTQGPIYNSPLHF
TRBV15	TRBD1	TRBJ1-4	many	TGTGCCACCAGCAGAGATCCCGGGACAGGGAGTGAAAAACTGTTTTTT	CATSRDPGTGSEKLFF
TRBV9	NA	TRBJ1-6	many	TGTGCCAGCAGCGTAGATGGGGGTTCTACGCCCCTCCACTTT	CASSVDGGSTPLHF
TRBV7-2	NA	TRBJ2-7	NA	TGTGCCAGCAGTTACCTGCCAGTGGGCTACGAGCAGTACTTC	CASSYLPVGYEQYF
TRBV20-1	NA	TRBJ2-7	many	TGCAGTGCTAGAGGGTCAGCAGCCTACGAGCAGTACTTC	CSARGSAAYEQYF
TRBV29-1	NA	TRBJ1-1	many	TGCAGCGTTGGGGAGGAGGGAACTTTCTTT	CSVGEEGTFF
TRBV20-1	NA	TRBJ2-2	once	TGCAGTGCCAGCAGCTGGTCGGGGCCCACCGGGGAGCTGTTTTTT	CSASSWSGPTGELFF
TRBV2	NA	TRBJ1-5	many	TGTGCCAGCACCAGGGACAAGTATAGCAATCAGCCCCAGCATTTT	CASTRDKYSNQPQHF
TRBV12-3/TRBV12-4	NA	TRBJ2-2	NA	TGTGCCAGCAGTTTCTTGGTCGGGGGCTCCGGGGAGCTGTTTTTT	CASSFLVGGSGELFF
TRBV12-3/TRBV12-4	TRBD2	TRBJ2-7	NA	TGTGCCAGCAAATGGGGGGAGGGGTCTGACGAGCAGTACTTC	CASKWGEGSDEQYF
TRBV7-6	NA	TRBJ2-7	many	TGTGCCAGCAGCTTAGGTCTTTTCGGGATAGCGAGGGACGAGCAGTACTTC	CASSLGLFGIARDEQYF
TRBV7-9	TRBD2	TRBJ2-5	many	TGTGCCAGCAGCTTAGGGCGGGGGGCCCAAGAGACCCAGTACTTC	CASSLGRGAQETQYF
TRBV5-1	TRBD1	TRBJ1-1	many	TGCGCCAGCAGCCAGGACAGGGGGAAGACTGAAGCTTTCTTT	CASSQDRGKTEAFF
TRBV6-6	NA	TRBJ1-4	NA	TGTGCCAGCTGGGGTCCACCTAATGAAAAACTGTTTTTT	CASWGPPNEKLFF
TRBV29-1	TRBD1	TRBJ1-2	many	TGCAGCGTTTACAGGGGGCTGAGTGGCTACACCTTC	CSVYRGLSGYTF
TRBV5-1	TRBD2	TRBJ2-2	NA	TGCGCCAGCAGCTTTTACAGCGGGAGGGCCGCCGGGGAGCTGTTTTTT	CASSFYSGRAAGELFF
TRBV9	NA	TRBJ2-5	many	TGTGCCAGCAGCGTAGAGGGGAGCAGAACTCACCAAGAGACCCAGTACTTC	CASSVEGSRTHQETQYF
TRBV5-1	TRBD1	TRBJ2-7	many	TGTGCCAGCAGCTTAACAGGGGACCACGAGCAGTACTTC	CASSLTGDHEQYF
TRBV7-9	NA	TRBJ2-5	NA	TGTGCCAGCAGCCCTTTGGGTCACCAAGAGACCCAGTACTTC	CASSPLGHQETQYF
TRBV10-2	NA	TRBJ2-7	NA	TGCGCCAGCCTCAAGTGGGACGAGCAGTACTTC	CASLKWDEQYF
TRBV10-3	NA	TRBJ2-7	NA	TGTGCCATCAGGGAGAACAGGGGGGGAGAGCAGTACTTC	CAIRENRGGEQYF
TRBV10-1	NA	TRBJ2-7	many	TGCGCCAGCAGCGGGAGACAGGGAACCTACGAGCAGTACTTC	CASSGRQGTYEQYF
TRBV25-1	NA	TRBJ2-5	NA	TGTGCCAGCAGCGTTGGTATGATCCAAGAGACCCAGTACTTC	CASSVGMIQETQYF
TRBV4-3	NA	TRBJ1-5	many	TGCGCCAGCAGCCAAGATTGGGGGGGCAATCAGCCCCAGCATTTT	CASSQDWGGNQPQHF
TRBV5-1	NA	TRBJ1-1	many	TGCGCCAGCAGCTTAAGTGGGGGTGGCACTGAAGCTTTCTTT	CASSLSGGGTEAFF
TRBV2	NA	TRBJ1-6	NA	TGTGCCAGCATTGTGGGGGGGCCAGGCAATTCACCCCTCCACTTT	CASIVGGPGNSPLHF
TRBV25-1	NA	TRBJ1-3	many	TGTGCCAGCAGTGAAGCCGGCAGCTTTCACTCTGGAAACACCATATATTTT	CASSEAGSFHSGNTIYF
TRBV24-1	NA	TRBJ2-3	NA	TGTGCCACCAGTGACGGAACAGGGAACGCAGATACGCAGTATTTT	CATSDGTGNADTQYF
TRBV19	NA	TRBJ1-5	many	TGTGCCAGTAGTATTTGGCCTGGTCAGCCCCAGCATTTT	CASSIWPGQPQHF
TRBV5-1	TRBD1	TRBJ1-4	few	TGCGCCAGCAGCTTGGCCCAACAGGGGATTGAAAAACTGTTTTTT	CASSLAQQGIEKLFF
TRBV27	NA	TRBJ1-1	NA	TGTGCCAGCAGTTGGGCCAGGTACACTGAAGCTTTCTTT	CASSWARYTEAFF
TRBV12-3/TRBV12-4	NA	TRBJ2-7	few	TGTGCCAGCACCGACTCGGGAGCCTACGAGCAGTACTTC	CASTDSGAYEQYF
TRBV2	NA	TRBJ1-2	few	TGTGCCAGCATTCACAGGGATGGTGGCTACACCTTC	CASIHRDGGYTF
TRBV24-1	NA	TRBJ1-1	few	TGTGCCACCAGCGTAGGCCCTAACACTGAAGCTTTCTTT	CATSVGPNTEAFF
TRBV4-1	NA	TRBJ1-2	few	TGCGCCAGCAGCCCCCGACAGGCGAACCGACGTGGCTACACCTTC	CASSPRQANRRGYTF
TRBV12-3/TRBV12-4	NA	TRBJ2-5	NA	TGTGCCAGCAGATCCTCTAGCGACCAAGAGACCCAGTACTTC	CASRSSSDQETQYF
TRBV20-1	NA	TRBJ2-5	NA	TGCAGTGCTAGGGCTGCCAACACGGGGGAAGAGACCCAGTACTTC	CSARAANTGEETQYF
TRBV10-3	TRBD1	TRBJ2-7	NA	TGTGCCAGCAGATCGGGACAGGGGGCATCGTACTTC	CASRSGQGASYF
TRBV6-5	TRBD2	TRBJ2-5	many	TGTGCCAGCAGCGGGGGAAGGACTAGCGGGCAAGAGACCCAGTACTTC	CASSGGRTSGQETQYF
TRBV20-1	TRBD1	TRBJ1-5	NA	TGCAGTGCTAGAGATATCAGGGGGGAAAATCAGCCCCAGCATTTT	CSARDIRGENQPQHF
TRBV9	NA	TRBJ2-7	NA	TGTGCCAGCAGCGTAGCGGCTGAGGACGAGCAGTACTTC	CASSVAAEDEQYF
TRBV7-9	TRBD2	TRBJ2-7	NA	TGTGCCAGCAGCTCGCTCTCCGGGACTAGCGGGGGAAACCCCTACGAGCAGTACTTC	CASSSLSGTSGGNPYEQYF
TRBV7-9	NA	TRBJ2-5	many	TGTGCCAGCAGCTTAGCGCGGCAGGCACGGGAGACCCAGTACTTC	CASSLARQARETQYF
TRBV7-9	NA	TRBJ2-2	NA	TGTGCCAGCAGTAAAAGGGGGGGCTCCGGGGAGCTGTTTTTT	CASSKRGGSGELFF
TRBV12-3/TRBV12-4	NA	TRBJ1-3	few	TGTGCCAGCAGTTTAGTGGTGAACTCTGGAAACACCATATATTTT	CASSLVVNSGNTIYF